The 4 T cell receptor beta chains reported below all come from one sample, sequenced in a study of T-cell reconstitution after alpha-beta-depleted transplantation in children. Library preparation (for TCRbeta) was performed with unique molecular identifiers. TCRdb re-called the PCR reads with MiXCR, one entry per CDR3 protein. The table records fewer than 95,000 distinct CDR3 sequences, more than 10% of them present only once. The starting material was PBMCs from the stem cell graft donor, obtained from the stem cell graft. All receptors derive from a human donor who donated a stem cell graft to a child with inherited bone marrow failure.

The J gene is TRBJ1-1, the V gene TRBV7-9; a possible D gene is TRBD1 (5 bases). CDR1 is SEHNR and CDR2 is FQNEAQ in the germline V gene (reference sequence). This CDR3 contains 13 residues. With 6 bases removed from V and 5 bases from J, the gap between germline ends came to 13 bases. CDR3 in DNA: TGTGCCAGCAGACCGGGGGGAAGAACTGAAGCTTTCTTT. Amino acid sequence: CASRPGGRTEAFF.

This clonotype has a count of ten or more. This chain uses TRBV5-1 with TRBJ2-5; D is possibly TRBD1 (5 bases). V was trimmed by 3 bases and J by 0 bases, leaving 12 bases between them. Germline values: CDR1 SGHRS, CDR2 YFSETQ. The CDR3 consists of 15 residues. Here the CDR3 reads CASSSGDSYQETQYF. The DNA of the CDR3 is TGCGCCAGCAGCTCCGGAGACAGCTACCAAGAGACCCAGTACTTC.

This rearrangement joins TRBV10-3 to TRBJ2-3; D is perhaps TRBD2 (5 bases). This CDR3 comprises 15 residues. Germline assignment: CDR1 ENHRY and CDR2 SYGVKD. V dropped 0 bases and J dropped 3 bases, with 10 bases sitting between them. CDR3 DNA: TGTGCCATCAGTGAGTCCGGAAGCGGAACAGATACGCAGTATTTT. Its translation: CAISESGSGTDTQYF.

At least ten counts were recorded for this clonotype. The chain carries TRBV6-2 or TRBV6-3 and TRBJ2-2, with 7 bases fitting TRBD1. Germline V gene data show CDR1 as MNHEY and CDR2 as SVGEGT. The trim removed 0 bases at V and 1 base at J, leaving 5 bases unmatched. The CDR3 runs to 17 residues. The CDR3 here is CASSYSSDRMNTGELFF. In DNA, the CDR3 is TGTGCCAGCAGTTACTCTTCGGACAGGATGAACACCGGGGAGCTGTTTTTT.